Sequencing of this T cell receptor (beta chain) was carried out in a study of blood T cell repertoires in COVID-19. Study-level background: Specimens from acute and convalescent COVID-19 originated in the United States, Italy and Spain. PBMCs, B-cell-depleted T cells, or T cells were the source of the cDNA or gDNA that made up the material.

The CDR3 extends over 16 amino acids. Germline trimming cut 2 bases from V and 3 bases from J; bases unmatched to any gene: 4. Germline assignment: CDR1 SGHRS and CDR2 YFSETQ. As processed by the authors: Amplifying reference gene primers gave estimates of nucleated cell counts. TCRdb's table, derived via immunoSEQ multiplex PCR, lists solely in-frame clones and lacks some. From that table come the V and J calls and clone size; the DNA was used to work out D and trimming. There are about 340,000 clones in the sample; approximately 82% occur only once, and about 3% lies in the top ten. The rearrangement joins TRBV5-1 to TRBJ2-7, with 14 bases identical to TRBD2. Sequencing was performed on peripheral blood. The TCR was taken from a man aged 30-40 years with active or convalescent COVID-19. CDR3 amino acids: CASSFGTSGRGYEQYF. DNA for the CDR3: TGCGCCAGCAGCTTCGGGACTAGCGGGAGAGGCTACGAGCAGTACTTC.